This T cell receptor (beta chain) was found in a study of T cell clones after liver transplantation (dated by TCRdb to the late 2010s). At the level of the whole study: Samples were obtained from ITN030ST, a randomized trial in which withdrawal of immunosuppression was attempted within 2 years of liver transplantation. Donor-reactive T cell clones were identified by TCRbeta sequencing following a pre-transplant mixed lymphocyte reaction and were subsequently tracked in post-transplant blood. Third party-reactive TCRbeta sequences were also identified from pre-transplant MLRs to serve as an antigen-independent comparator for donor-reactive sequences. Three of the eight recipients were HCV-positive; the others were transplanted for non-autoimmune, non-viral indications. No induction therapy was given to the subjects, and standard immunosuppression was administered until randomization at 12-24 months post-transplant. To count as tolerant, a recipient had to stay completely off immunosuppression for at least one year without liver enzymes climbing beyond twice the upper limit of normal. Of the 8 liver transplant recipients making up the studied cohort, 3 were classified as tolerant and 5 as non-tolerant.

High-throughput TCRbeta CDR3 sequencing of frozen genomic DNA was performed by immunoSEQ, including PCR amplification, mapping, bias correction and internal controls. Per the source publication's procedure: Productive rearrangements were retained, and unique TCRbeta sequences were defined by the CDR3 nucleotide sequence together with the V and J gene. Donor-reactive sequences required at least 5-fold expansion in CFSE-low cells versus unstimulated pre-transplant cells and at least 0.01% frequency. To ensure at least 90% detection power, minimum frequency thresholds were set for each subject based on that subject's lowest-template unstimulated sample. Jensen-Shannon divergence between the top 1000 TCRbeta sequences post- versus pre-transplant served as the measure of repertoire turnover. Two-sided Fisher's exact tests were used to test for changes in how often donor-reactive sequences were detected. TCRdb provides this immuneACCESS table in a form limited to in-frame rearrangements. Some clones are lacking; in checked studies, under half of them reflect an unresolved V gene, and why the rest are absent is not known. V and J calls and clone size are copied from that table; D and trimming were computed from the DNA. The sample records about 1,200 clones, around half of which are singletons. The ten largest clones represent 15% to 20% of the sample.

To define alloreactive TCRbeta sequences, the proliferating CFSE-low cells from the MLR were sequenced. In the CFSE-MLRs, pre-transplant recipient cells were stimulated either by donor PBMCs, splenocytes or lymph node cells, or by third-party PBMCs. All 8 studied subjects were randomized to withdrawal of immunosuppression. The Qiagen DNeasy Blood and Tissue Kit was used for isolation of genomic DNA. This clone counts as large (0.1 to 1%). Its cognate antigen has yet to be identified. There are no base qualities to consult, and no much larger clone falls within one base. Overall study results and their limits: Circulating donor-reactive CD4 TCRbeta sequences fell significantly post-transplant in 5 of 8 subjects, irrespective of tolerance or HCV status. In a couple of subjects, low numbers of available donor cells limited the measurable donor-reactive repertoire. Once repertoire turnover was taken into account, donor-reactive detection showed a significant reduction for CD4 in 7 of 8 subjects and for CD8 in 8 of 8. Donor-reactive sequences declined more than third party-reactive ones, suggesting partial antigen-specific deletion unrelated to withdrawal success. Because of small, heterogeneous patient numbers and non-standardized post-transplant time points, the conclusions were only preliminary. Since no allograft tissue specimens were available, donor-reactive T cells may have migrated into the graft instead of being deleted.

Sequencing input: CD4+ T cells from cultured PBMCs. The receptor comes from a human patient who received a liver transplant. After a transplant, the graft donor may have provided part of the T cells.

The DNA sequence is TGTGCCAGCAGCTCCCGGGCAGCTAAAAGCACAGATACGCAGTATTTT. This yields the protein CASSSRAAKSTDTQYF. This sequence uses TRBV7-9 and TRBJ2-3; the D gene is unclear. Spanning cysteine to phenylalanine, the CDR3 consists of 16 amino acids. Only the CDR3 DNA stays, 48 bases, in frame from base 1. From the germline V gene (reference sequence), CDR1 is SEHNR and CDR2 is FQNEAQ. The trim is 4 bases for V and 0 bases for J, with a gap of 14 bases between the germline ends.